This note documents a single T cell receptor beta chain sequence. This specimen comes from a study of T cells of healthy individuals. TCRdb recomputed calls from the 5' RACE reads with MiXCR, one row per CDR3 protein. The table lists about 60,000 distinct CDR3 sequences, 15% to 20% of them singletons. The CDR3 covers 17 residues. The ends were cut back, 7 bases at V and 5 bases at J, with 25 bases in the middle. Germline loops: CDR1 SGHRS, CDR2 YFSETQ. The clonotype was recovered from a human donor in good health. J is TRBJ2-1 and V is TRBV5-1; maybe TRBD1 (7 bases). The CDR3 reads CASPTLDREVIHNEQFF. The CDR3 DNA is TGCGCCAGCCCTACACTCGACAGGGAGGTTATCCACAATGAGCAGTTCTTC.